The present T cell receptor beta chain was sequenced within a study of control samples from healthy donors and cancer patients. The data were produced by immunoSEQ multiplex PCR, yet TCRdb's version contains in-frame clones alone and is incomplete. This table holds 100,000 to 150,000 clones, 75% to 95% found once. Trimming cost V 3 bases and J 9 bases, with 12 bases left between them. The CDR3 consists of 14 residues. Germline V gene data show CDR1 as LNHDA and CDR2 as SQIVND (reference sequence). The sequenced sample consisted of blood. The TCR was taken from a man aged 18 to 29 in good health. The chain combines TRBV19 with TRBJ1-6, with D unclear. In nucleotides, the CDR3 is TGTGCCAGTAGTATCGGGGAAGGAGGTTCACCCCTCCACTTT. Encoded protein: CASSIGEGGSPLHF.